This T cell receptor beta chain originates from a study of T cells in women clearing cervical HPV infection. Study in general: HLA type could not be excluded as a confounder.

V was clipped by 7 bases and J by 6 bases, with 10 bases between them. The CDR3 extends over 12 amino acids. Germline assignment: CDR1 LNHDA and CDR2 SQIVND (reference sequence). As to this clone: The CDR3 is cut off 3 residues early in the read; its end comes from the germline J gene.

Produced via immunoSEQ multiplex PCR; TCRdb's table is partial and in-frame only. Found here are 40,000 or so clones; the top ten clones hold roughly 5.2%. The sequencing sample was made of blood buffy coat. The chain recombines TRBV19 with TRBJ2-1; D uncertain. The receptor was derived from a woman aged 18-70 years with a cervical HPV16 infection that either progressed to CIN3+ or cleared (not recorded which). The DNA read from the CDR3 is TGTGCCAGTAAGGAAGGGTTCAATGAG. Amino acids: CASKEGFNE. The whole CDR3 protein is CASKEGFNEQFF.